The subject of this entry is one T cell receptor beta chain. Antigen unknown. Compared with germline, one end of the junction differs, possibly owing to a read error. The data were taken from a study of CD8+CD57+ T cells in acquired aplastic anemia. In the study overall: The DNA of sorted CD4+ and CD8+ cells averaged around 3.2 ug. Study-level results: Sharing between patients and controls was observed for twenty-nine CD8+ CDR3 sequences.

CDR3 and TCR beta VDJ profiling relied on a genomic DNA template. TCRdb re-called the reads with MiXCR, one entry per CDR3 protein. There are a few hundred thousand distinct CDR3 sequences in the sample; 65% to 90% occur only once, and approximately 40% lies in the top ten. CDR3 length: 15 residues. Germline CDR1 and CDR2: SEHNR and FQNEAQ (reference sequence). All patients picked for sequencing had shown, by flow cytometry, an expansion of CD8+CD57+ cells. With no exception, the patients had severe acquired aplastic anemia. The sample comprised sorted CD4+, CD8+, or CD8+CD57+ T cells (not recorded which) from PBMCs. The receptor comes from a human donor with aplastic anemia. The V call is TRBV7-9, the J call TRBJ2-3; 8 bases line up with TRBD1. The CDR3 is CASSIRGTGTGTQYF. The CDR3 DNA reads as TGTGCCAGCAGCATCCGTGGGACAGGCACAGGTACGCAGTATTTT.